The rows below give T cell receptor beta chains drawn from one sample of a study of blood T cell repertoires in COVID-19. Measured with immunoSEQ multiplex PCR; TCRdb has only the in-frame clones, and not every one. The data contain under 200,000 clones, about 85% of them singletons. Sequenced input: peripheral blood. Receptors originate from a woman aged 40-49 years with COVID-19, enrolled during active disease. The CDR3 runs from the conserved cysteine through the conserved F or W. The order of the fields is V gene, D gene, clone size, J gene, CDR3 protein, CDR3 DNA. The D gene is left open where the match is weak. Clone size is not always given. Where it is, it says once, few, many or a class for expanded clones.

v_call: TRBV5-1; d_call: TRBD2; clone_size: -; j_call: TRBJ2-3; cdr3_aa: CASSLAARELTDTQYF; cdr3_nt: TGCGCCAGCAGCTTGGCCGCGCGGGAGTTGACAGATACGCAGTATTTT
v_call: TRBV11-3; d_call: TRBD2; clone_size: many; j_call: TRBJ2-2; cdr3_aa: CASSLGAASGVTGELFF; cdr3_nt: TGTGCCAGCAGCTTAGGGGCTGCTAGCGGGGTCACCGGGGAGCTGTTTTTT
v_call: TRBV3-1/TRBV3-2; d_call: -; clone_size: -; j_call: TRBJ2-5; cdr3_aa: CASSQDILGFSGGQETQYF; cdr3_nt: TGTGCCAGCAGCCAAGATATATTAGGGTTCTCCGGGGGCCAAGAGACCCAGTACTTC
v_call: TRBV5-1; d_call: -; clone_size: -; j_call: TRBJ1-2; cdr3_aa: CASSLGSTRDYGYTF; cdr3_nt: TGCGCCAGCAGCTTGGGTAGTACGAGGGACTATGGCTACACCTTC
v_call: TRBV29-1; d_call: -; clone_size: few; j_call: TRBJ1-6; cdr3_aa: CSVAWADNSPLHF; cdr3_nt: TGCAGCGTTGCGTGGGCAGACAATTCACCCCTCCACTTT
v_call: TRBV6-4; d_call: TRBD2; clone_size: -; j_call: TRBJ2-2; cdr3_aa: CASSPGLADTGELFF; cdr3_nt: TGTGCCAGCAGTCCGGGACTAGCGGACACCGGGGAGCTGTTTTTT
v_call: TRBV5-4; d_call: -; clone_size: -; j_call: TRBJ1-2; cdr3_aa: CASSFGENYGYTF; cdr3_nt: TGTGCCAGCAGCTTTGGGGAGAACTATGGCTACACCTTC
v_call: TRBV6-5; d_call: -; clone_size: -; j_call: TRBJ2-2; cdr3_aa: CASSRDWRGELFF; cdr3_nt: TGTGCCAGCAGCCGGGACTGGCGCGGGGAGCTGTTTTTT
v_call: TRBV30; d_call: TRBD1; clone_size: -; j_call: TRBJ1-4; cdr3_aa: CAWSQTGAEEKLFF; cdr3_nt: TGTGCCTGGAGTCAGACAGGGGCAGAAGAAAAACTGTTTTTT
v_call: TRBV10-2; d_call: -; clone_size: once; j_call: TRBJ1-3; cdr3_aa: CASGPSSGNTIYF; cdr3_nt: TGCGCCAGCGGTCCTAGCTCTGGAAACACCATATATTTT
v_call: TRBV5-1; d_call: TRBD2; clone_size: -; j_call: TRBJ2-7; cdr3_aa: CASSSKLAGGNEQYF; cdr3_nt: TGCGCCAGCAGCTCCAAATTAGCGGGGGGTAACGAGCAGTACTTC
v_call: TRBV5-4; d_call: TRBD2; clone_size: -; j_call: TRBJ2-7; cdr3_aa: CASSWGLAGSYEQYF; cdr3_nt: TGTGCCAGCAGCTGGGGACTAGCGGGGTCCTACGAGCAGTACTTC
v_call: TRBV27; d_call: TRBD1; clone_size: -; j_call: TRBJ2-7; cdr3_aa: CASSRPGQGTYEQYF; cdr3_nt: TGTGCCAGCAGTCGACCGGGACAGGGGACCTACGAGCAGTACTTC
v_call: TRBV9; d_call: TRBD2; clone_size: -; j_call: TRBJ2-1; cdr3_aa: CASSPLAGPYNEQFF; cdr3_nt: TGTGCCAGCAGTCCTCTAGCGGGACCCTACAATGAGCAGTTCTTC
v_call: TRBV14; d_call: TRBD1; clone_size: -; j_call: TRBJ1-1; cdr3_aa: CASSPDRVTEAFF; cdr3_nt: TGTGCCAGCAGCCCGGACAGGGTTACTGAAGCTTTCTTT
v_call: TRBV2; d_call: -; clone_size: -; j_call: TRBJ1-4; cdr3_aa: CASKAQAATNEKLFF; cdr3_nt: TGTGCCAGCAAAGCACAGGCGGCAACTAATGAAAAACTGTTTTTT
v_call: TRBV10-3; d_call: -; clone_size: -; j_call: TRBJ1-3; cdr3_aa: CAISEGRSLSGNTIYF; cdr3_nt: TGTGCCATCAGCGAGGGTCGGTCTCTCTCTGGAAACACCATATATTTT
v_call: TRBV2; d_call: TRBD2; clone_size: -; j_call: TRBJ2-3; cdr3_aa: CASSVLAGGSLTDTQYF; cdr3_nt: TGTGCCAGCAGTGTATTAGCGGGGGGTTCACTCACAGATACGCAGTATTTT
v_call: TRBV6-5; d_call: -; clone_size: -; j_call: TRBJ2-7; cdr3_aa: CASSYSWEDTYEQYF; cdr3_nt: TGTGCCAGCAGTTACTCGTGGGAGGATACCTACGAGCAGTACTTC
v_call: TRBV15; d_call: -; clone_size: -; j_call: TRBJ2-7; cdr3_aa: CATSVLARNEQYF; cdr3_nt: TGTGCCACCAGCGTCTTGGCCCGCAACGAGCAGTACTTC
v_call: TRBV2; d_call: -; clone_size: -; j_call: TRBJ1-6; cdr3_aa: CASSEARAVQSPLHF; cdr3_nt: TGTGCCAGCAGTGAAGCGCGGGCAGTCCAATCACCCCTCCACTTT
v_call: TRBV3-1/TRBV3-2; d_call: TRBD2; clone_size: -; j_call: TRBJ2-2; cdr3_aa: CASSLGLADTGELFF; cdr3_nt: TGTGCCAGCAGCCTAGGGCTAGCGGACACCGGGGAGCTGTTTTTT